This note documents a single T cell receptor beta chain sequence. Its specificity is not known. CDR1 is SGHTA and CDR2 is FQGNSA in the germline V gene. The CDR3 contains 17 residues. Trimming cost V 5 bases and J 4 bases; bases outside gene matches: 13. This sample is part of a study of response to subunit inactivated influenza vaccine. Study-level points and caveats: Authors suggested each seasonal influenza vaccination recruits few new T cells.

TCRdb processed the RT-PCR reads anew with MiXCR; each CDR3 protein has one entry. The table shows more than 200,000 distinct CDR3 sequences, with 12% occurring only once. The specimen comprised non-naive T cells sorted from PBMCs, sampled roughly 15 days before vaccination. The receptor comes from a man aged 50 or older who received an inactivated influenza vaccine. The chain combines TRBV7-2 with TRBJ1-2; 10 bases map to TRBD1. DNA of the CDR3: TGTGCCAGCAGCACGCGACAGGGGGCATGGATTCGCTATGGCTACACCTTC. Translating gives CASSTRQGAWIRYGYTF.